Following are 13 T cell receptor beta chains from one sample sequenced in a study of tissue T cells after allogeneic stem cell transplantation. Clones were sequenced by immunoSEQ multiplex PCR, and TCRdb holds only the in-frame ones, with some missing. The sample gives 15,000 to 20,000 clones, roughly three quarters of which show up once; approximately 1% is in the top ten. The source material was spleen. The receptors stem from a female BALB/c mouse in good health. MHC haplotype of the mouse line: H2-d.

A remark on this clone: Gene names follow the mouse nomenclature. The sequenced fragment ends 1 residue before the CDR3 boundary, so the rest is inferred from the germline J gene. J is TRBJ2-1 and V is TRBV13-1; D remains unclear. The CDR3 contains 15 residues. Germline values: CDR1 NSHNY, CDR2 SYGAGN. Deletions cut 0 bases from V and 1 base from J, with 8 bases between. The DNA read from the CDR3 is TGTGCCAGCAGTGATGCTCAAGGGAACTATGCTGAGCAGTTC. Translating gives CASSDAQGNYAEQF. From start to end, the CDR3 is CASSDAQGNYAEQFF.

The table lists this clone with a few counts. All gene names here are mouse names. The DNA read from the CDR3 is TGTGCCAGCAGCCAAGAGGCGGACAGAGGAGAACAGTAC. Its protein is CASSQEADRGEQY. The full CDR3 reads CASSQEADRGEQYF. V gene TRBV2 combines with J gene TRBJ2-7; weak D call: TRBD1 (6 bases). The read comes to an end 1 residue before the CDR3 does, leaving the germline J gene to fill in the end. Trimming removed 0 bases at V and 7 bases at J, with 13 bases between. Germline CDR1 LGHNA, CDR2 YSYQKL. The CDR3 spans 14 residues.

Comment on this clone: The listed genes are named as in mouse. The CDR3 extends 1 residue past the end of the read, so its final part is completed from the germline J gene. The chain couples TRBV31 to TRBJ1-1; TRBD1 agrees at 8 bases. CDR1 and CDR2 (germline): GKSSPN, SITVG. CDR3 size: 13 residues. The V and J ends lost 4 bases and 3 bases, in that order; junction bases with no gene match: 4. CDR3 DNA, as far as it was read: TGTGCCTGGACCAGGGGGCAGGACACAGAAGTCTTC. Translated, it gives CAWTRGQDTEVF. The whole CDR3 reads CAWTRGQDTEVFF.

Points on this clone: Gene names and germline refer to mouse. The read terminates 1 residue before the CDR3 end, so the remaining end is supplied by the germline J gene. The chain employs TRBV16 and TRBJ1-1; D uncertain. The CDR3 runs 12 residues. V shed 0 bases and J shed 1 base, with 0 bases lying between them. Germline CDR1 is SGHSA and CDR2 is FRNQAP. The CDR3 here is CASSLENTEVFF. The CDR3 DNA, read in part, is TGTGCAAGCAGCTTAGAAAACACAGAAGTCTTC.

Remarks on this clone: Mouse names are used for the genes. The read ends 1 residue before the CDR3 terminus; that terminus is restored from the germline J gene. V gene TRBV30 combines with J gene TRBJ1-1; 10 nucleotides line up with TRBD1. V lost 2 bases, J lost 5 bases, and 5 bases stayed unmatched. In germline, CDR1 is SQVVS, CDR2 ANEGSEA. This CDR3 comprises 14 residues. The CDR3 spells CSSRLTGGGTEVFF. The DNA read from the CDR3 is TGTAGTTCTAGATTGACAGGGGGCGGGACAGAAGTCTTC. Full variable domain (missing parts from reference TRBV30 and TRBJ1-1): SVLLYQKPNRDICQSGTSLKIQCVADSQVVSMFWYQQFQEQSLMLMATANEGSEATYESGFTKDKFPISRPNLTFSTLTVNNARPGDSSIYFCSSRLTGGGTEVFFGKGTRLTVV.

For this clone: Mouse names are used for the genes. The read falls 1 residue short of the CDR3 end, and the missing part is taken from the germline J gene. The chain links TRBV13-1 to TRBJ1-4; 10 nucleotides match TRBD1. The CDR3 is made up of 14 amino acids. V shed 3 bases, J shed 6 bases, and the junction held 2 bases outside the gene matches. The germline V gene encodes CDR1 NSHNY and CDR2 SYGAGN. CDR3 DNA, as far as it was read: TGTGCCAGCAGTGGCGGACAGGGGGACGAAAGATTATTT. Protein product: CASSGGQGDERLF. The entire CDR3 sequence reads CASSGGQGDERLFF.

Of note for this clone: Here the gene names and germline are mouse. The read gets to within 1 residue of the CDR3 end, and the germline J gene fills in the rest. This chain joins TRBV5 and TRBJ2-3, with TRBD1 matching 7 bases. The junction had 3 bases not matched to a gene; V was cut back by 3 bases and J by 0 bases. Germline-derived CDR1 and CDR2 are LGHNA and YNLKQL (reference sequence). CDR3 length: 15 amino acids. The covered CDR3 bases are TGTGCCAGCAGCCACCCGGGACAGAGTGCAGAAACGCTGTAT. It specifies CASSHPGQSAETLY. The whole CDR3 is CASSHPGQSAETLYF.

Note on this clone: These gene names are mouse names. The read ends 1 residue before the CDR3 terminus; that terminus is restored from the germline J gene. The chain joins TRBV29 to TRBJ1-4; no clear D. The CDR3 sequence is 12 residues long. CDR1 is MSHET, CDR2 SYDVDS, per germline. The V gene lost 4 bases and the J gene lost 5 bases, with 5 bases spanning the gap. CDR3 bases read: TGTGCTAGCAGTTCCTCAAACGAAAGATTATTT. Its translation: CASSSSNERLF. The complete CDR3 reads CASSSSNERLFF.

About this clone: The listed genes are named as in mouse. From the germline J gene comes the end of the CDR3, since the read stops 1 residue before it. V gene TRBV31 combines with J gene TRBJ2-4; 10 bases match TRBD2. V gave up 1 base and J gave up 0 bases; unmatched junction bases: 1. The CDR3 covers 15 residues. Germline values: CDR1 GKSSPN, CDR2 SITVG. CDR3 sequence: CAWSRDWGSQNTLYF. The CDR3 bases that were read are TGTGCCTGGAGTCGGGACTGGGGTAGTCAAAACACCTTGTAC.

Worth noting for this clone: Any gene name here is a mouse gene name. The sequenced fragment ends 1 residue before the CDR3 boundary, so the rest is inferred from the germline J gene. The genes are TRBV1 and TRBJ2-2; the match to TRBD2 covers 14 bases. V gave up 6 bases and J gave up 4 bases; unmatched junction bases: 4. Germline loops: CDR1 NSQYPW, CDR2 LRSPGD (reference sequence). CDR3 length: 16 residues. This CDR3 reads CTCSGTGGAGTGQLYF. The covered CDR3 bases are TGCACCTGCAGCGGGACTGGGGGGGCAGGCACCGGGCAGCTCTAC.

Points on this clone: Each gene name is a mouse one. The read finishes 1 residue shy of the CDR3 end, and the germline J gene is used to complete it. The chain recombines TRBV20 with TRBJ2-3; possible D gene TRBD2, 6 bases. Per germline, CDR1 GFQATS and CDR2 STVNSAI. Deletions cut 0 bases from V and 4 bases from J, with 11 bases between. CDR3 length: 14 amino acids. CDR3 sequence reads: CGARDRGVPETLYF. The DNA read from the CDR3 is TGTGGTGCTAGGGATCGGGGGGTTCCAGAAACGCTGTAT.

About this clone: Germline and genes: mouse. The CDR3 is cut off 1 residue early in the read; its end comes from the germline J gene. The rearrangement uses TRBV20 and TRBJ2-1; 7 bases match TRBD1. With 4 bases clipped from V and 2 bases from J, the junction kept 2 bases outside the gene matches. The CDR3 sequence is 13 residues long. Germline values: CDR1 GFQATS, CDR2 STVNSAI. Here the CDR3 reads CGAKTGYYAEQFF. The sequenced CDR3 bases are TGTGGTGCTAAGACAGGGTACTATGCTGAGCAGTTC.

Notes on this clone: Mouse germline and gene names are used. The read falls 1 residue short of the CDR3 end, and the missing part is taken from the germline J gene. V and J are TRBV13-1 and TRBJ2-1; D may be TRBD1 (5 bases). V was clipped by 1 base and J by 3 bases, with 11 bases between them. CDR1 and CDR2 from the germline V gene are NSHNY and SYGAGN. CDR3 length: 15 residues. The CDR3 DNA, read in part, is TGTGCCAGCAGTGATACAGACAGAATCTATGCTGAGCAGTTC. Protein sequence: CASSDTDRIYAEQF. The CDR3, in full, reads CASSDTDRIYAEQFF.